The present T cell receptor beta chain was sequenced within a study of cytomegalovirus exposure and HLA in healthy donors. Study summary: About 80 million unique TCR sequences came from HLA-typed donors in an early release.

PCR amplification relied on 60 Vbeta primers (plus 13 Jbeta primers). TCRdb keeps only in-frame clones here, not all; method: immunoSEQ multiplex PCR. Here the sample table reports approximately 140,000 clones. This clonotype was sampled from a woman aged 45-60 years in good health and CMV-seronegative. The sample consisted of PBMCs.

Written as DNA, the CDR3 is TGTGCCAGCAGCCCGCAGGGGAGGGAAGAGACCCAGTACTTC. It specifies CASSPQGREETQYF. The chain uses TRBV5-4 and TRBJ2-5, with D perhaps TRBD2 (7 bases). The CDR3 has 14 residues. Germline lookup yields CDR1 SGHNT and CDR2 YYREEE (reference sequence). Trimming left V 4 bases short and J 3 bases short, with 13 bases between. The whole variable domain, filled in from reference TRBV5-4 and TRBJ2-5, reads ETGVTQSPTHLIKTRGQQVTLRCSSQSGHNTVSWYQQALGQGPQFIFQYYREEENGRGNFPPRFSGLQFPNYSSELNVNALELDDSALYLCASSPQGREETQYFGPGTRLLVL.